These 15 T cell receptor beta chains were all obtained from the same sample, sequenced in a study of long-term antiretroviral therapy in people with HIV. The authors ran the immunoSEQ assay, v3.0, at survey level. Profiled with immunoSEQ multiplex PCR; TCRdb holds only in-frame clones, not every one. The sample consists of about 38,000 clones, over 80% of them appearing once. The material was unsorted PBMCs, obtained 1.5 years after starting antiretroviral therapy. Every receptor here comes from a man between 18 and 29 years old with HIV.

V gene TRBV29-1 combines with J gene TRBJ2-7; possibly TRBD1 or TRBD2 for D (6 bases each). The germline V gene encodes CDR1 SQVTM and CDR2 ANQGSEA. The CDR3 has 17 residues. V lost 2 bases and J lost 5, with 25 bases in between. The CDR3 DNA reads as TGCAGCGTTGAATATTCGGGGGCCAGGGGTGAAGATGACGAGCAGTACTTC. This encodes CSVEYSGARGEDDEQYF.

This chain uses TRBV28 with TRBJ2-5; no firm D call. The CDR3 contains 12 residues. Germline-derived CDR1 and CDR2 are MDHEN and SYDVKM. Trimming took 3 bases from V and 1 from J, leaving 3 bases between them. The CDR3 sequence: CASSFTQETQYF. The CDR3 DNA reads TGTGCCAGCAGTTTCACCCAAGAGACCCAGTACTTC. Variable domain in full (rest from reference TRBV28 and TRBJ2-5): DVKVTQSSRYLVKRTGEKVFLECVQDMDHENMFWYRQDPGLGLRLIYFSYDVKMKEKGDIPEGYSVSREKKERFSLILESASTNQTSMYLCASSFTQETQYFGPGTRLLVL.

V is TRBV19 and J is TRBJ2-7; 7 bases align to TRBD1. CDR1 is LNHDA and CDR2 is SQIVND in the germline V gene (reference sequence). This CDR3 has 14 amino acids. The J segment lost 1 base and the V segment lost 9 bases, leaving 9 bases of the junction unmatched. The CDR3 nucleotides read TGTGCCAGCAATACGGGGACAGCGTCCTACGAGCAGTACTTC. As protein: CASNTGTASYEQYF. The full variable domain, rest sourced from reference TRBV19 and TRBJ2-7, is DGGITQSPKYLFRKEGQNVTLSCEQNLNHDAMYWYRQDPGQGLRLIYYSQIVNDFQKGDIAEGYSVSREKKESFPLTVTSAQKNPTAFYLCASNTGTASYEQYFGPGTRLTVT.

The V gene is TRBV5-5, the J gene TRBJ2-3; maybe TRBD2 (5 bases). The V end lost 4 bases, the J end lost 0 bases, and 15 bases lay between the germline ends. CDR1 is SGHKS and CDR2 is YYEKEE in the germline V gene (reference sequence). CDR3 length: 16 residues. The CDR3 DNA reads TGTGCCAGCAGCGGGGAGTCAGGCGCTAGCACAGATACGCAGTATTTT. Its protein is CASSGESGASTDTQYF.

This chain joins TRBV5-5 and TRBJ2-1; no definite D call. Germline loops: CDR1 SGHKS, CDR2 YYEKEE (reference sequence). The CDR3 sequence is 14 residues long. With 5 bases removed from V and 3 bases from J, the gap between germline ends came to 12 bases. As DNA, the CDR3 is TGTGCCAGCAGACCTGATACGAACTACAATGAGCAGTTCTTC. Translating gives CASRPDTNYNEQFF.

This chain links TRBV11-2 with TRBJ1-1; tentative D call: TRBD1 (5 bases). This CDR3 has 18 amino acids. V was clipped by 1 base and J by 5 bases, with 23 bases between them. The germline V gene has CDR1 SGHAT and CDR2 FQNNGV. CDR3 protein: CASSLGAGVLMWGTEAFF. The CDR3 DNA follows: TGTGCCAGCAGCTTAGGTGCCGGGGTTTTAATGTGGGGGACTGAAGCTTTCTTT.

The chain employs TRBV29-1 and TRBJ1-1; no firm D call. From germline, CDR1 is SQVTM and CDR2 ANQGSEA. V was cut by 1 base and J by 3 bases, with 9 bases left in between. This CDR3 region has 13 residues. The CDR3 region has the DNA TGCAGCGTTGAAGGATCTTCCTACACTGAAGCTTTCTTT. Translating it yields CSVEGSSYTEAFF.

The chain joins TRBV7-9 to TRBJ1-2, with a possible D match to TRBD1 (5 bases). CDR1 is SEHNR and CDR2 is FQNEAQ in the germline V gene (reference sequence). Trimming took off 5 bases at V and 8 bases at J, with 9 bases between the two ends. CDR3 length equals 11 residues. The CDR3 sequence is CASSSEGGYTF. As DNA, the CDR3 is TGTGCCAGCAGCAGCGAGGGGGGCTACACCTTC. Based on the CDR3 plus reference TRBV7-9 and TRBJ1-2, the full variable domain is DTGVSQNPRHKITKRGQNVTFRCDPISEHNRLYWYRQTLGQGPEFLTYFQNEAQLEKSRLLSDRFSAERPKGSFSTLEIQRTEQGDSAMYLCASSSEGGYTFGSGTRLTVV.

The chain employs TRBV27 and TRBJ2-6; TRBD1 matches 10 bases. The germline V gene encodes CDR1 MNHEY and CDR2 SMNVEV (reference sequence). This CDR3 has 18 amino acids. Unmatched junction bases numbered 9, after V lost 3 bases and J lost 4 bases. The CDR3 reads CASSLLGTGVSGANVLTF. The CDR3 DNA sequence: TGTGCCAGCAGTTTGTTGGGGACAGGGGTTTCCGGGGCCAACGTCCTGACTTTC.

The gene calls are TRBV4-3 and TRBJ1-5; unclear D gene. The V gene lost 1 base and the J gene lost 0 bases, with 10 bases spanning the gap. Per the germline V gene, CDR1 is LGHNA and CDR2 is YSLEER. The CDR3 runs 16 residues. The CDR3 DNA sequence: TGCGCCAGCAGCCAAGCAGGACCGAATAGCAATCAGCCCCAGCATTTT. Protein product: CASSQAGPNSNQPQHF.

The chain couples TRBV6-6 to TRBJ2-7, with D perhaps TRBD1 or TRBD2 (5 bases each). This CDR3 is 14 amino acids long. The V gene's germline CDR1 is MNHNY and CDR2 SVGAGI (reference sequence). Trimming left V 4 bases short and J 7 bases short, with 17 bases between. DNA for the CDR3: TGTGCCAGCAGTTCCACCGAGGGGCTGGAAGAGCAGTACTTC. This translates into CASSSTEGLEEQYF.

This sequence joins TRBV27 and TRBJ1-5; 7 positions match TRBD1. Germline V lookup: CDR1 MNHEY, CDR2 SMNVEV (reference sequence). The CDR3 runs to 13 residues. V was clipped by 7 bases and J by 7 bases; unmatched bases: 7. CDR3 DNA: TGTGCCAGCAACCCGCAGGGGGGGCAGCCCCAGCATTTT. Encoded protein: CASNPQGGQPQHF.

The rearrangement joins TRBV9 to TRBJ2-1; D possibly corresponds to TRBD2 (6 bases). Per germline, CDR1 SGDLS and CDR2 YYNGEE. CDR3 size: 15 residues. Deletions cut 0 bases from V and 3 bases from J, with 10 bases between. The CDR3 sequence is CASSVGIADYNEQFF. The DNA of the CDR3 is TGTGCCAGCAGCGTAGGTATAGCGGACTACAATGAGCAGTTCTTC. The full variable domain, its missing parts supplied by reference TRBV9 and TRBJ2-1, is DSGVTQTPKHLITATGQRVTLRCSPRSGDLSVYWYQQSLDQGLQFLIQYYNGEERAKGNILERFSAQQFPDLHSELNLSSLELGDSALYFCASSVGIADYNEQFFGPGTRLTVL.

The V call is TRBV7-8, the J call TRBJ2-3; 8 nucleotides align to TRBD1. V lost 3 bases and J lost 3; bases outside the gene matches: 5. Germline CDR1 reads SGHVS; CDR2 reads FQNEAQ. CDR3 size: 15 residues. CDR3 sequence reads: CASSFGQGETDTQYF. The CDR3 DNA follows: TGTGCCAGCAGCTTTGGACAGGGAGAAACAGATACGCAGTATTTT. Using reference TRBV7-8 and TRBJ2-3 for the parts outside the CDR3, the full variable domain is GAGVSQSPRYKVAKRGQDVALRCDPISGHVSLFWYQQALGQGPEFLTYFQNEAQLDKSGLPSDRFFAERPEGSVSTLKIQRTQQEDSAVYLCASSFGQGETDTQYFGPGTRLTVL.

The J gene is TRBJ1-1, the V gene TRBV7-9, with 7 bases that match TRBD1. Per germline, CDR1 SEHNR and CDR2 FQNEAQ (reference sequence). This CDR3 region has 16 residues. Germline trimming cut 7 bases from V and 7 bases from J; bases unmatched to any gene: 18. The CDR3 DNA is TGTGCCAGCACCACCATTTTTGACAGGGAGGATAATGAAGCTTTCTTT. Residues: CASTTIFDREDNEAFF. Based on the CDR3 plus reference TRBV7-9 and TRBJ1-1, the full variable domain is DTGVSQNPRHKITKRGQNVTFRCDPISEHNRLYWYRQTLGQGPEFLTYFQNEAQLEKSRLLSDRFSAERPKGSFSTLEIQRTEQGDSAMYLCASTTIFDREDNEAFFGQGTRLTVV.